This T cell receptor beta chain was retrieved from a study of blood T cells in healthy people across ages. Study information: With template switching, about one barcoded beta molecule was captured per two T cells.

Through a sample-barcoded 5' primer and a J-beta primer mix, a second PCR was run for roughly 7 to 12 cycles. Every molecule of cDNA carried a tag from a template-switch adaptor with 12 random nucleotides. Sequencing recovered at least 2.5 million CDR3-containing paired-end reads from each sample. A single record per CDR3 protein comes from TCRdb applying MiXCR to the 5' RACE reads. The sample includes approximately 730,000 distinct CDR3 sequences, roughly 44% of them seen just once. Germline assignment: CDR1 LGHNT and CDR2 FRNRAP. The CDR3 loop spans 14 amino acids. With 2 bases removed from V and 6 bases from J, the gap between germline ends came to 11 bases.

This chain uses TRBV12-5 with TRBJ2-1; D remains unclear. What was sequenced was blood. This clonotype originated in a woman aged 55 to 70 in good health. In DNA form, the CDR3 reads TGTGCTAGTGGTTTGTCGGTCAGAAGCAATGAGCAGTTCTTC. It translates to CASGLSVRSNEQFF. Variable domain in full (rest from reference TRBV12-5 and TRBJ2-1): DARVTQTPRHKVTEMGQEVTMRCQPILGHNTVFWYRQTMMQGLELLAYFRNRAPLDDSGMPKDRFSAEMPDATLATLKIQPSEPRDSAVYFCASGLSVRSNEQFFGPGTRLTVL.